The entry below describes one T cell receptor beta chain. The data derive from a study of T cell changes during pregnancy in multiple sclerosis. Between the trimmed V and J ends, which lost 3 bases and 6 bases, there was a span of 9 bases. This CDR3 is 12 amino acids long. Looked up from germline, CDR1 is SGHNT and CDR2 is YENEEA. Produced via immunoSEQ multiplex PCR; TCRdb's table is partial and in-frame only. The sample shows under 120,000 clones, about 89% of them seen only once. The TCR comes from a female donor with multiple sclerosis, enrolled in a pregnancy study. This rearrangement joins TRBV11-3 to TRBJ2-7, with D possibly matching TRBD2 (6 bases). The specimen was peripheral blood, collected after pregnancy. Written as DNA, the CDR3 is TGTGCCAGCAGCTTTGGGGGGAGCGAGCAGTACTTC. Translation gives CASSFGGSEQYF.